The present TCR beta chain was sequenced within a study of regulatory T cells in long-lasting Graves disease. Relying on iRepertoire HTBI primers and Arm-PCR of CDR3 regions, the team built TCR beta libraries. TCRdb reprocessed the multiplex PCR reads via MiXCR and lists one record per CDR3 protein. This sample has about 440,000 distinct CDR3 sequences, with 15% to 20% found just once. CDR3 length: 16 amino acids. V was shortened by 0 bases and J by 7 bases, with 18 bases between the two germline ends. Germline CDR1 SGDLS, CDR2 YYNGEE. Indicated time point: newly diagnosed GD, antithyroid drugs for less than 3 months. With RNA extracted from PBMCs as input, the TCR library was made. Peripheral blood, at about 10 milliliters, went into EDTA tubes. The same specimen was also included in a second study, on T cells in Graves' hyperthyroidism and ophthalmopathy. That paper adds: The study based diagnoses on clinical symptoms, serum thyroxine and TRAb, thyroid ultrasound and orbital computed tomography.

The source material was peripheral blood mononuclear cells (PBMCs), sampled at new diagnosis, from a patient treated with antithyroid drugs. The V and J genes are TRBV9 and TRBJ2-3, with a tentative D call TRBD2 (5 bases). The source of this sequence is a woman aged 18 to 35 with Graves disease. CDR3 nucleotides: TGTGCCAGCAGCGTAGGGGGTGACGGGGAATTGTATACGCAGTATTTT. This sequence encodes CASSVGGDGELYTQYF.